This is a list of T cell receptor beta chains from one sample in a study of neurological immune-mediated disorders. TCRdb fed the 5' RACE reads into MiXCR, producing one record per CDR3 protein. The data contain fewer than 85,000 distinct CDR3 sequences, around 4.2% of them singletons. The sequencing sample was made of PBMCs. These receptors came from a man aged 25-45 years with multiple sclerosis. Both conserved end residues are part of each CDR3. The order of the fields is CDR3 protein, CDR3 DNA, clone size, V gene, D gene, J gene. The D gene is left open where the match is weak. Expanded clones get a size class; other rows say once, few or many, or leave the size out.

CASIPMWLGGNEQFF	TGTGCCAGCATTCCTATGTGGTTAGGGGGCAATGAGCAGTTCTTC	many	TRBV12-3/TRBV12-4	.	TRBJ2-1
CASSFKNEKLFF	TGTGCCAGCAGCTTCAAGAATGAAAAACTGTTTTTT	many	TRBV7-9	.	TRBJ1-4
CSARGTSGLTQYF	TGCAGTGCTAGGGGGACTAGCGGACTGACCCAGTACTTC	many	TRBV20-1	TRBD2	TRBJ2-5
CASSQDSYTADTQYF	TGCGCCAGCAGCCAAGATTCATACACAGCGGATACGCAGTATTTT	many	TRBV4-3	.	TRBJ2-3
CASSSTRDNQPQHF	TGTGCCAGCAGCTCCACTCGGGACAATCAGCCCCAGCATTTT	many	TRBV7-9	.	TRBJ1-5
CASSLARAGGEQFF	TGTGCCAGCAGCTTAGCGAGGGCGGGCGGGGAGCAGTTCTTC	few	TRBV7-8	.	TRBJ2-1
CATSDYRDGNNEQFF	TGTGCCACCAGTGATTACCGGGACGGAAATAATGAGCAGTTCTTC	many	TRBV24-1	.	TRBJ2-1
CASSTDSNQPQHF	TGTGCCAGCAGTACCGACTCTAATCAGCCCCAGCATTTT	many	TRBV2	.	TRBJ1-5
CASSRQGGSPLNF	TGTGCCAGCAGTCGACAGGGGGGTTCACCCCTCAACTTT	few	TRBV6-1	TRBD1	TRBJ1-6
CASSDTGGSAGELFF	TGTGCCAGCAGTGATACAGGGGGCTCGGCCGGGGAGCTGTTTTTT	many	TRBV6-1	TRBD1	TRBJ2-2
CASSLGARALYEQYF	TGTGCCAGCAGCTTAGGGGCGCGGGCACTTTACGAGCAGTACTTC	many	TRBV7-9	.	TRBJ2-7
CASSQEGSSTGEAFF	TGTGCCAGCAGCCAAGAGGGCAGCTCTACGGGTGAAGCTTTCTTT	many	TRBV3-1	.	TRBJ1-1
CAIQSGGADNEQFF	TGTGCCATCCAGAGCGGGGGGGCGGACAATGAGCAGTTCTTC	many	TRBV10-3	TRBD2	TRBJ2-1
CSARDPRNTGELFF	TGCAGTGCTAGAGATCCGCGTAACACCGGGGAGCTGTTTTTT	few	TRBV20-1	.	TRBJ2-2
CASSQDYGTGTYEQYF	TGCGCCAGCAGCCAAGATTACGGGACAGGGACCTACGAGCAGTACTTC	.	TRBV4-1	TRBD1	TRBJ2-7
CASSTGAGNQPQHF	TGCGCCAGCAGTACGGGGGCCGGCAATCAGCCCCAGCATTTT	.	TRBV5-1	.	TRBJ1-5
CASSLAEGSLSSYEQYF	TGCGCCAGCAGCTTGGCCGAGGGAAGTCTGAGCTCCTACGAGCAGTACTTC	many	TRBV5-1	.	TRBJ2-7
CAIPFWFNEKLFF	TGCGCCATCCCTTTTTGGTTTAATGAAAAACTGTTTTTT	many	TRBV5-1	.	TRBJ1-4
CSAVRGFGGYTF	TGCAGTGCTGTAAGGGGGTTTGGGGGCTACACCTTC	many	TRBV20-1	.	TRBJ1-2
CSARVAANTEAFF	TGCAGTGCTAGAGTGGCAGCTAACACTGAAGCTTTCTTT	many	TRBV20-1	.	TRBJ1-1
CASSLRLAALEQYF	TGTGCCAGCAGCTTACGCCTAGCCGCCCTGGAGCAGTACTTC	many	TRBV11-2	.	TRBJ2-7
CASSFQGAIYEQYF	TGCGCCAGCAGCTTCCAGGGGGCAATCTACGAGCAGTACTTC	many	TRBV5-1	TRBD1	TRBJ2-7
CASTQRGQETQYF	TGTGCCAGCACCCAACGGGGACAAGAGACCCAGTACTTC	many	TRBV5-5	.	TRBJ2-5
CSVGMDSEQFF	TGCAGCGTCGGAATGGACTCGGAGCAGTTCTTC	many	TRBV29-1	.	TRBJ2-1
CASSDSGELFF	TGTGCCAGCAGTGATAGCGGGGAGCTGTTTTTT	many	TRBV9	.	TRBJ2-2
CASSYFGPADTQYF	TGTGCCAGCAGTTACTTTGGGCCGGCAGATACGCAGTATTTT	many	TRBV6-5	.	TRBJ2-3
CASSVDVGSQETQYF	TGTGCCAGCAGCGTAGATGTGGGGTCCCAAGAGACCCAGTACTTC	many	TRBV9	.	TRBJ2-5
CASSVVGRGDNEQFF	TGTGCCAGCAGCGTAGTTGGGCGGGGGGACAATGAGCAGTTCTTC	many	TRBV9	TRBD2	TRBJ2-1